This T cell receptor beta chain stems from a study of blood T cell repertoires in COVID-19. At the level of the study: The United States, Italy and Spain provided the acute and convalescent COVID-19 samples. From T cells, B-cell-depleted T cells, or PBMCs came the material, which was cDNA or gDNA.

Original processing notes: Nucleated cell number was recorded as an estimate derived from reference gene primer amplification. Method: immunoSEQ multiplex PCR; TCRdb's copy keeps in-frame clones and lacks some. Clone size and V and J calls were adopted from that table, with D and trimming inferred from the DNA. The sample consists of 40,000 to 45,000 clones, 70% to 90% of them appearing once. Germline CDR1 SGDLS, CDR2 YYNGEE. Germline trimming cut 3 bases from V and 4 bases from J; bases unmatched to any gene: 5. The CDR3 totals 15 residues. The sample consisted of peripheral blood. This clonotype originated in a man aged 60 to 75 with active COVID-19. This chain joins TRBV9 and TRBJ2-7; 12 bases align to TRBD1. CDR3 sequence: CASSEGTGGGYEQYF. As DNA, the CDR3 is TGTGCCAGCAGCGAGGGGACAGGGGGCGGATACGAGCAGTACTTC.